Sequencing of this T cell receptor (beta chain) was carried out in a study of OX40 agonist ivuxolimab in advanced cancers. About the research overall: Patients were dosed with the agonistic anti-OX40 (CD134) antibody ivuxolimab.

As to this clone: Its antigen remains unknown. Other DNA sequences within the sample encode an identical CDR3.

The data were produced by immunoSEQ multiplex PCR, yet TCRdb's version contains in-frame clones alone and is incomplete. Among 55,000 to 85,000 clones listed, about 85% were seen once. Germline loops: CDR1 DFQATT, CDR2 SNEGSKA (reference sequence). This CDR3 contains 11 residues. V lost 3 bases and J 0 bases, leaving 2 bases between the germline ends. General study results and limits: Average numbers of expanded clones were greater in CD8+ T cells than in CD4+. Partial responders at 0.1-3.0 mg/kg showed near-lowest clonal expansion.

The gene calls are TRBV20-1 and TRBJ1-2; D is unresolved. Sequencing used CD4+ or CD8+ T cells sorted from blood, obtained in a trial of the OX40 agonist ivuxolimab. This TCR came from an adult with an advanced solid tumor such as melanoma, head and neck, liver or kidney cancer. The CDR3 region has the DNA TGCAGTGCTAGCCCTAACTATGGCTACACCTTC. It codes for CSASPNYGYTF.